Following are 27 T cell receptor beta chains from one sample sequenced in a study of T cells in Graves' hyperthyroidism and ophthalmopathy. TCR beta CDR3 regions were amplified from RNA transcripts. Primed by the HTBI set, a first-round RT-PCR was run on the TCR CDR3. Using its own MiXCR run on the multiplex PCR reads, TCRdb lists one record per CDR3 protein. The sample shows fewer than 400,000 distinct CDR3 sequences, over 12% of them seen only once. What was sequenced was blood. These TCRs come from a man aged 45 to 65 with Graves' ophthalmopathy.

The CDR3 region has the DNA TGCAGTGCTAGTACAGGGACCTCAGGCCAAAACATTCAGTACTTC. Amino acid sequence: CSASTGTSGQNIQYF. The genes are TRBV20-1 and TRBJ2-4; possibly TRBD1 for D (6 bases). Germline V CDR1 and CDR2: DFQATT, SNEGSKA (reference sequence). CDR3 length equals 15 residues. Trimming took 3 bases from V and 5 from J, leaving 17 bases between them.

This sequence joins TRBV12-3 or TRBV12-4 and TRBJ2-1, with TRBD1 matching 8 bases. V lost 5 bases and J lost 8; bases outside the gene matches: 5. This CDR3 is built from 13 residues. The chain's CDR3 is CASSEQGGDEQFF. DNA for the CDR3: TGTGCCAGCAGTGAACAGGGGGGCGATGAGCAGTTCTTC.

V gene TRBV7-8 combines with J gene TRBJ2-1; D is tentatively TRBD1 or TRBD2 (5 bases each). Germline V gene lookup returns CDR1 SGHVS and CDR2 FQNEAQ. V gave up 5 bases and J gave up 5 bases, with 16 bases separating them. This CDR3 is 15 amino acids long. The DNA for the CDR3 is TGTGCCAGCAGCCCCTTTTCGGGGCCAAACAATGAGCAGTTCTTC. This sequence encodes CASSPFSGPNNEQFF. Based on the CDR3 plus reference TRBV7-8 and TRBJ2-1, the full variable domain is GAGVSQSPRYKVAKRGQDVALRCDPISGHVSLFWYQQALGQGPEFLTYFQNEAQLDKSGLPSDRFFAERPEGSVSTLKIQRTQQEDSAVYLCASSPFSGPNNEQFFGPGTRLTVL.

This clonotype was detected ten times or more. J is TRBJ2-1 and V is TRBV10-1; D might be TRBD1 or TRBD2, each matching 6 bases. The germline V gene has CDR1 WNHNN and CDR2 SYGVQD (reference sequence). Trimming took off 3 bases at V and 7 bases at J, with 13 bases between the two ends. The CDR3 runs to 14 residues. This chain's CDR3 is CASSDRGRYNEQFF. The CDR3 coding sequence is TGCGCCAGCAGTGACCGGGGGCGGTATAATGAGCAGTTCTTC.

This clonotype was picked up many times. As DNA, the CDR3 is TGCGCCAGCAGCTTGGGTCAGGGGGTCTTGGTCGAGCAGTACTTC. It encodes CASSLGQGVLVEQYF. The chain couples TRBV5-1 to TRBJ2-7, with 7 bases aligning to TRBD1. CDR3 length equals 15 residues. Trimming at V came to 0 bases and at J to 6 bases, leaving 9 bases not matched to a gene. Germline V gives CDR1 SGHRS, CDR2 YFSETQ.

The chain is built from TRBV6-1 and TRBJ1-1; D remains ambiguous. Germline V CDR1 and CDR2: MNHNS, SASEGT. Trimming stripped 5 bases from V and 9 bases from J, with 16 bases between. This CDR3 is 13 amino acids long. In DNA, the CDR3 is TGTGCCAGCAGTTCCCTCGGACCGTCTAAAGCTTTCTTT. Its translation: CASSSLGPSKAFF.

This clonotype was recorded at least ten times. This sequence joins TRBV2 and TRBJ2-7; 7 bases align to TRBD1. Germline CDR1 reads SNHLY; CDR2 reads FYNNEI. V trimming: 3 bases; J trimming: 9 bases; junction bases outside the gene matches: 14. There are 15 residues in the CDR3. The CDR3 loop is CASSEPTGELFRQYF. The CDR3 nucleotides are TGTGCCAGCAGTGAGCCTACAGGGGAGTTGTTTCGGCAGTACTTC.

This clonotype was counted many times. The gene calls are TRBV18 and TRBJ2-7, with 12 bases matching TRBD2. Germline trimming cut 3 bases from V and 4 bases from J; bases unmatched to any gene: 10. The CDR3 loop spans 17 amino acids. Germline CDR1 and CDR2: KGHSH and LQKENI. Here the CDR3 DNA reads TGTGCCAGCTCACCCATGAGACTAGCGGGAGCGAATTACGAGCAGTACTTC. Protein sequence: CASSPMRLAGANYEQYF.

The table lists this clonotype with many counts. The V and J genes are TRBV12-3 or TRBV12-4 and TRBJ2-4, with 7 bases aligning to TRBD2. V lost 6 bases, J lost 4 bases, and 9 bases stayed unmatched. The CDR3 sequence is 15 residues long. The CDR3 sequence is CASRRSAGEKNIQYF. In DNA, the CDR3 is TGTGCCAGCAGACGATCCGCGGGGGAGAAAAACATTCAGTACTTC.

This clonotype appeared many times. No DNA is shown, since the ends of the CDR3 on it are uncertain; the CDR3 is the one TCRdb lists. The chain couples TRBV30 to TRBJ2-2. The CDR3 length is 14 residues, termini included. Germline V gives CDR1 GTSNPN, CDR2 SVGIG (reference sequence). CDR3 protein: CAWSVSLRAGELFF.

In this sample, this clonotype turned up many times. V usage is TRBV11-3 and J usage is TRBJ2-1, with no clear D. CDR1 is SGHNT, CDR2 YENEEA, per germline. Trimming cost V 4 bases and J 0 bases, with 10 bases left between them. This CDR3 comprises 15 residues. The CDR3 coding sequence is TGTGCCAGCAGCTCCTTCAGCGACTCCTACAATGAGCAGTTCTTC. Protein: CASSSFSDSYNEQFF.

The chain recombines TRBV5-6 with TRBJ2-1; 15 bases are a match to TRBD2. CDR1 and CDR2 from the germline V gene are SGHDT and YYEEEE. Germline trimming cut 2 bases from V and 6 bases from J; bases unmatched to any gene: 9. CDR3 size: 18 residues. CDR3 residues: CASSFATGTSGRINEQFF. The CDR3 coding sequence is TGTGCCAGCAGCTTCGCCACCGGGACTAGCGGGAGGATCAATGAGCAGTTCTTC. Full variable domain (rest looked up from reference TRBV5-6 and TRBJ2-1): DAGVTQSPTHLIKTRGQQVTLRCSPKSGHDTVSWYQQALGQGPQFIFQYYEEEERQRGNFPDRFSGHQFPNYSSELNVNALLLGDSALYLCASSFATGTSGRINEQFFGPGTRLTVL.

The rearrangement links TRBV30 to TRBJ2-3; TRBD1 aligns across 9 bases. J was trimmed by 2 bases and V by 5 bases; bases with no gene match: 8. The CDR3 consists of 15 residues. Germline assignment: CDR1 GTSNPN and CDR2 SVGIG (reference sequence). The CDR3 protein is CAWSSGTGSTDTQYF. CDR3 sequence (DNA): TGTGCCTGGTCTTCCGGGACAGGGTCCACAGATACGCAGTATTTT. The entire variable domain, with the rest obtained from reference TRBV30 and TRBJ2-3, is as follows: SQTIHQWPATLVQPVGSPLSLECTVEGTSNPNLYWYRQAAGRGLQLLFYSVGIGQISSEVPQNLSASRPQDRQFILSSKKLLLSDSGFYLCAWSSGTGSTDTQYFGPGTRLTVL.

This clonotype was detected only a few times. V and J are TRBV19 and TRBJ1-4, with 12 nucleotides matching TRBD1. CDR3 size: 14 residues. The V and J ends lost 5 bases and 8 bases, in that order; junction bases with no gene match: 3. CDR1 is LNHDA, CDR2 SQIVND, per germline (reference sequence). CDR3 sequence (DNA): TGTGCCAGTAGTGGGACAGGGGGCTTAGAAAAACTGTTTTTT. Protein: CASSGTGGLEKLFF.

This clonotype has just a few counts. V gene TRBV18 combines with J gene TRBJ2-2, with D perhaps TRBD1 or TRBD2 (5 bases each). V lost 3 bases and J lost 2, with 13 bases in between. Germline values: CDR1 KGHSH, CDR2 LQKENI. This CDR3 has 16 residues. This CDR3 is CASSPQGAVNTGELFF. DNA of the CDR3: TGTGCCAGCTCACCTCAGGGAGCCGTAAACACCGGGGAGCTGTTTTTT.

This clonotype was recorded many times. The CDR3 DNA is TGTGCCAGCTCAAGGGCAGGGATAGCAGAGACCCAGTACTTC. This codes for CASSRAGIAETQYF. The genes are TRBV18 and TRBJ2-5; D is possibly TRBD1 (5 bases). This CDR3 spans 14 amino acids. The ends were cut back, 5 bases at V and 4 bases at J, with 14 bases in the middle. Germline V lookup: CDR1 KGHSH, CDR2 LQKENI.

This clonotype was picked up many times. V is TRBV28 and J is TRBJ1-6; the D is unclear. V lost 5 bases and J lost 9, with 20 bases in between. The germline gives CDR1 MDHEN, CDR2 SYDVKM. This CDR3 contains 16 residues. In nucleotides, the CDR3 is TGTGCCAGCAGTCAGTCAAGCGGGGTGGCTCCTTCACCCCTCCACTTT. Residues: CASSQSSGVAPSPLHF.

J is TRBJ2-7 and V is TRBV6-2 or TRBV6-3; 9 positions agree with TRBD2. This CDR3 spans 15 amino acids. V lost 6 bases, J lost 2 bases, and 8 bases stayed unmatched. The germline gives CDR1 MNHEY, CDR2 SVGEGT. DNA for the CDR3: TGTGCCAGCAGACCTCGACTAGCGGAGGCCTACGAGCAGTACTTC. It is translated as CASRPRLAEAYEQYF.

The gene calls are TRBV5-1 and TRBJ1-5; 11 bases agree with TRBD1. Trimming cost V 4 bases and J 7 bases; bases outside gene matches: 4. Germline V lookup: CDR1 SGHRS, CDR2 YFSETQ. This CDR3 comprises 14 residues. CDR3 loop: CASSTGQGVQPQHF. CDR3 coding DNA: TGCGCCAGCAGCACGGGACAGGGGGTGCAGCCCCAGCATTTT.

The chain recombines TRBV29-1 with TRBJ2-7, with D possibly matching TRBD2 (6 bases). V lost 5 bases and J lost 5, with 13 bases in between. The CDR3 covers 12 residues. Per germline, CDR1 SQVTM and CDR2 ANQGSEA. CDR3: CSVLSPGDEQYF. In DNA form, the CDR3 reads TGCAGCGTTCTTAGCCCGGGGGACGAGCAGTACTTC.

This clonotype was found many times. The rearrangement joins TRBV11-2 to TRBJ1-6; TRBD1 matches at 10 bases. This CDR3 has 15 amino acids. Germline V gives CDR1 SGHAT, CDR2 FQNNGV. V lost 7 bases and J lost 7; bases outside the gene matches: 7. In nucleotides, the CDR3 is TGTGCCAGCACCCTAGGACAGGGGGGAAATTCACCCCTCCACTTT. It yields the protein CASTLGQGGNSPLHF.

In its sample, this clonotype was seen many times. This chain uses TRBV7-8 with TRBJ1-4; perhaps TRBD1 as D (6 bases). V lost 7 bases, J lost 4 bases, and 16 bases lay in between. The CDR3 has 15 residues. Looked up from germline, CDR1 is SGHVS and CDR2 is FQNEAQ. CDR3 DNA: TGTGCCAGCAAGGTCCGCGCGGGACATAATGAAAAACTGTTTTTT. This codes for CASKVRAGHNEKLFF.

This clonotype appeared many times. The chain employs TRBV19 and TRBJ1-1; the D is unclear. Per germline, CDR1 LNHDA and CDR2 SQIVND (reference sequence). V was shortened by 6 bases and J by 0 bases, with 17 bases between the two germline ends. The CDR3 is made up of 16 amino acids. The chain's CDR3 is CASRTQSYPLNTEAFF. The CDR3 bases are TGTGCCAGTAGAACCCAAAGTTACCCCCTGAACACTGAAGCTTTCTTT.

This clonotype appeared many times. The genes are TRBV5-1 and TRBJ2-3; 12 bases match TRBD2. This CDR3 has 17 residues. Germline CDR1 reads SGHRS; CDR2 reads YFSETQ. V lost 0 bases, J lost 4 bases, and 6 bases stayed unmatched. CDR3 amino acids: CASSLGTSGTGADTQYF. The CDR3 coding sequence is TGCGCCAGCAGCTTGGGGACTAGCGGGACGGGGGCAGATACGCAGTATTTT.

This clonotype showed up many times. The chain carries TRBV10-3 and TRBJ2-1; TRBD2 matches at 15 bases. This CDR3 is 18 amino acids long. V was pared by 10 bases and J by 2 bases, with 12 bases of the junction left unmatched. Germline V gene lookup returns CDR1 ENHRY and CDR2 SYGVKD. CDR3 bases: TGTGCCACTCTTCCCGGGACTAGCGGGGGGCCTGCCTACAATGAGCAGTTCTTC. Residues: CATLPGTSGGPAYNEQFF.

The V and J genes are TRBV19 and TRBJ1-1, with 7 nucleotides matching TRBD1. The V gene's germline CDR1 is LNHDA and CDR2 SQIVND (reference sequence). The CDR3 contains 16 residues. V lost 8 bases, J lost 2 bases, and 14 bases stayed unmatched. In DNA, the CDR3 is TGTGCCAGTCTAACGACCGGGACAGATGTCAACACTGAAGCTTTCTTT. Translation gives CASLTTGTDVNTEAFF.

This clonotype was counted ten times or more. CDR3 nucleotide sequence: TGTGCCAGCAGAACTATGCAAGGAGAGACCCAGTACTTC. This gives the protein CASRTMQGETQYF. V gene TRBV28 combines with J gene TRBJ2-5; D remains unclear. This CDR3 region has 13 residues. V was clipped by 6 bases and J by 4 bases, with 12 bases between them. Germline CDR1 and CDR2: MDHEN and SYDVKM.